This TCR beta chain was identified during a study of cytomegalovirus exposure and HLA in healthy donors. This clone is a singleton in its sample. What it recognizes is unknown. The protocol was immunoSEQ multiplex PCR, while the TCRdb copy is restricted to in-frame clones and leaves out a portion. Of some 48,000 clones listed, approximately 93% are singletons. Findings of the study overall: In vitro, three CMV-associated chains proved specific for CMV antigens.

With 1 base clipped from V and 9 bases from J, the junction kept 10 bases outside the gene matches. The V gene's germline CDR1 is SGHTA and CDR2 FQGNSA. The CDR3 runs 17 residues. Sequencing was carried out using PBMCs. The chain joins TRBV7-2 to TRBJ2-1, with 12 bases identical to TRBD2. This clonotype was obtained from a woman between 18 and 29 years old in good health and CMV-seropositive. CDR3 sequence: CASSLEPSGRAESEQFF. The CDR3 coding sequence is TGTGCCAGCAGCTTAGAGCCTAGCGGGAGGGCCGAAAGTGAGCAGTTCTTC. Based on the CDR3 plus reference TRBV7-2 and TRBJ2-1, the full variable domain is GAGVSQSPSNKVTEKGKDVELRCDPISGHTALYWYRQSLGQGLEFLIYFQGNSAPDKSGLPSDRFSAERTGGSVSTLTIQRTQQEDSAVYLCASSLEPSGRAESEQFFGPGTRLTVL.